Sequencing of this T cell receptor (beta chain) was carried out in a study of cytomegalovirus exposure and HLA in healthy donors. Points from the study as a whole: Most TCRs appeared rarely, but some public TCRs recurred in many donors. The authors confirmed in vitro that a few CMV-associated chains were specific for CMV antigens.

With respect to this clone: No antigen is known for it.

Germline values: CDR1 SGHDN, CDR2 FVKESK. Trimming cost V 3 bases and J 7 bases; bases outside gene matches: 14. The CDR3 is 17 residues long. Donors showed nominal health when sampled, although they likely had unrecorded immune exposures. The PCR had 60 Vbeta and 13 Jbeta primers. TCRdb's table, derived via immunoSEQ multiplex PCR, lists solely in-frame clones and lacks some. This table holds about 160,000 clones, 75% to 85% found once. Sequenced material: PBMCs. This clonotype was obtained from a woman aged 18-29 years in good health and CMV-seronegative. The chain couples TRBV14 to TRBJ2-3; 9 nucleotides agree with TRBD2. The CDR3 DNA is TGTGCCAGCAGCCATTATTTGGATAGCGGGAGTTTGAATACGCAGTATTTT. Translated: CASSHYLDSGSLNTQYF.